This TCR beta chain stems from a study of T cells after yellow fever vaccination. TCRdb re-derived calls from the 5' RACE reads in MiXCR, one entry per CDR3 protein. The table lists some 390,000 distinct CDR3 sequences, 6.2% of them singletons. This clonotype was seen once. The antigen is not known. This may arise from a read error, as a much more abundant clone is one base away. The length of the CDR3 is 13 residues. Per the germline V gene, CDR1 is DFQATT and CDR2 is SNEGSKA (reference sequence). Regarding the study as a whole: The secondary response was weaker, and its peak arrived faster, on day 5 versus 15.

This clonotype was sampled from a man in his thirties or forties who received the YFV17D yellow fever vaccine. Material: PBMCs, obtained 5 days after the yellow fever booster vaccination. The chain couples TRBV20-1 to TRBJ2-5; 12 bases align to TRBD2. The DNA of the CDR3 is TGCAGTGCGAGGAGACTAGCGGGAGAGACCCTGTACTTC. This encodes CSARRLAGETLYF.